Reported below is one TCR beta chain. The specificity of this receptor is unknown. No base quality information exists; no much larger clone differs at one position. High-throughput TCR beta sequencing profiled peripheral blood CD8+ and CD4+ T cells from healthy donors, Susac syndrome patients and multiple sclerosis patients. The multiple sclerosis controls were treatment-naive patients who had stable or active relapsing-remitting disease and met the revised McDonald criteria. Bulk CD8+ and CD4+ T cells were purified magnetically by negative isolation, whereas CD8+ TEMRA cells were enriched by FACS. Blood was collected in EDTA tubes and processed within 24 hours, with PBMCs isolated through density gradient centrifugation. PBMCs intended for TCR sequencing were cryopreserved in liquid nitrogen and thawed later in a water bath at 37 degrees C. The sorted or isolated CD4+, CD8+ and CD8+ TEMRA cells had a purity of 90% or higher.

RNA was extracted with the RNeasy kit and roughly 0.45 to 1 ug was reverse transcribed using random hexamers. TCR beta CDR3 regions were amplified with the immunoSEQ multiplex PCR assay covering 54 Vbeta and 13 Jbeta segments. PCR amplification bias was corrected by using a synthetic template baseline for primer optimization and computational correction. For the original study's pipeline: Only productive sequences were kept, with reads annotated to V, D and J genes according to IMGT and analyzed in immunoSEQ Analyzer. Clonality was computed as one minus Shannon entropy normalized by log2 of the number of productive unique sequences. For each patient and control, public and private clones were evaluated among the 100 most prevalent clones. Susac-specific clones were defined as absent from healthy and MS cohorts, around 1,000 published viral clones and other ImmuneACCESS disease sequences. In-frame beta chains were kept once TCRdb had trimmed the public reads at Q25 with fastp and called clones with MiXCR. Each CDR3 protein appears once, grouped with its most common genes and DNA. TCRdb's processing, not the authors' own work, is the source of the V and J calls. The sample profile shows 230,000 or so distinct CDR3 sequences; approximately 95% of them were found once. The ten biggest clones cover roughly 0.1% of the sample.

This entry comes from a study of CD8 T cells in Susac syndrome (dated by TCRdb to between 2017 and 2020). Regarding the study in general: Repertoire sequencing was used to test whether CD8+ T cell activation and differentiation in Susac syndrome was antigen driven. Points the paper makes about the study in general: The study acknowledged that relatively few individuals were included in the TCR sequencing and HLA analysis.

Reading from cysteine to phenylalanine, the CDR3 counts 13 amino acids. The CDR3 DNA has 39 bases and is translated from base 1. Trimming takes 5 bases from V and 8 bases from J, and the germline ends sit 15 bases apart. In the germline V gene (reference sequence), CDR1 corresponds to LNHNV and CDR2 to YYDKDF. Sequencing was done on a sample of CD4+ T cells from PBMCs. The TCR comes from a human donor with multiple sclerosis. The chain couples TRBV15 to TRBJ1-2; the D gene cannot be resolved reliably. The CDR3 reads CATSSHLAGGYTF. The DNA reads as follows: TGTGCCACCAGCTCCCATTTGGCGGGGGGCTACACCTTC.